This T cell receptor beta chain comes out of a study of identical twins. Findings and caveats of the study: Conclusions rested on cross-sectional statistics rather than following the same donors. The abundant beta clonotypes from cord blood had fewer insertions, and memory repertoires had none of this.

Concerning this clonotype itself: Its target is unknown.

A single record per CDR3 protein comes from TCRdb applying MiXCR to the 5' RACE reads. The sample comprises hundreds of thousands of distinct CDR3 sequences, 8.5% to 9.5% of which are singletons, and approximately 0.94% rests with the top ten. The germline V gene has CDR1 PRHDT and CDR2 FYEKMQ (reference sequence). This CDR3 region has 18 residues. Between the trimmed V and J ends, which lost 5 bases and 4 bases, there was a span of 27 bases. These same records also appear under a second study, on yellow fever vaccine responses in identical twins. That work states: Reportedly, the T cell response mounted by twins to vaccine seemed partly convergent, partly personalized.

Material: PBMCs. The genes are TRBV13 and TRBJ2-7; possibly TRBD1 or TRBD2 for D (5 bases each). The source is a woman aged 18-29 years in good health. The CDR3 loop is CASSPSLLVGESSYEQYF. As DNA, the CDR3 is TGTGCCAGCAGCCCCAGTTTGTTGGTGGGGGAATCTTCGTACGAGCAGTACTTC.